The next 5 T cell receptor beta chains were all read from a single sample in a study of vaccination and CD4 T cells after COVID-19. Their target antigens are unknown. The Oncomine TCR Beta short-read assay was applied to DNA of cultured CD4+ T cells. MiXCR, applied by TCRdb to the PCR reads, yields one record per CDR3 protein. The sample consists of about 13,000 distinct CDR3 sequences, 61% of them appearing once. Treatment denoted: approximately 11-day PBMC culture with coronavirus spike peptide pools or control peptides (ViraFEST assay). Specimen: CD4+ T cells from blood, cultured in vitro. The receptors were sampled from a human donor who had recovered from COVID-19.

This clonotype was found a few times. This chain uses TRBV11-2 with TRBJ2-1, with 9 bases that match TRBD2. Unmatched junction bases numbered 11, after V lost 2 bases and J lost 3 bases. Germline V lookup: CDR1 SGHAT, CDR2 FQNNGV. CDR3 length equals 18 residues. CDR3 amino acids: CASSLRASGISRYNEQFF. CDR3 bases: TGTGCCAGCAGCTTACGGGCTAGCGGGATCTCTCGCTACAATGAGCAGTTCTTC.

V usage is TRBV7-2 and J usage is TRBJ2-5; D not resolved. V lost 2 bases to trimming and J lost 4 bases, with 5 bases between them. This CDR3 comprises 12 residues. Germline V CDR1 and CDR2: SGHTA, FQGNSA. This chain's CDR3 is CASSLRSETQYF. The CDR3 region has the DNA TGTGCCAGCAGCTTAAGGTCAGAGACCCAGTACTTC.

The V gene is TRBV19, the J gene TRBJ1-5; 9 nucleotides match TRBD1. The CDR3 spans 14 residues. CDR1 and CDR2 from the germline V gene are LNHDA and SQIVND (reference sequence). V lost 5 bases to trimming and J lost 7 bases; unmatched junction nucleotides: 6. This chain's CDR3 is CASSDTGGGQPQHF. DNA for the CDR3: TGTGCCAGTAGTGATACAGGGGGCGGGCAGCCCCAGCATTTT.

The V and J genes are TRBV20-1 and TRBJ1-2; TRBD1 matches at 8 bases. The CDR3 has 15 amino acids. In germline, CDR1 is DFQATT, CDR2 SNEGSKA (reference sequence). Trimming cost V 0 bases and J 5 bases; bases outside gene matches: 8. Here the CDR3 DNA reads TGCAGTGCTAGAGACGGACAGGGAGGCCTATATGGCTACACCTTC. Residues: CSARDGQGGLYGYTF.

The chain recombines TRBV20-1 with TRBJ2-1; the match to TRBD2 covers 13 bases. The CDR3 loop spans 14 amino acids. The ends lost 4 bases at V and 7 bases at J; junction bases unmatched: 4. Germline CDR1 DFQATT, CDR2 SNEGSKA (reference sequence). CDR3 residues: CSAIGTSGVNEQFF. In DNA, the CDR3 is TGCAGTGCTATAGGGACTAGCGGGGTTAATGAGCAGTTCTTC.